The 18 T cell receptor beta chains given below trace back to one sample, sequenced in a study of blood T cell repertoires in COVID-19. The repertoire was sequenced with immunoSEQ multiplex PCR; TCRdb's copy has only in-frame clones and lacks some. The repertoire consists of about 140,000 clones, with around 85% occurring once and the leading ten covering around 5%. Sequences were obtained from peripheral blood. The receptors originated from a human donor in a cohort sampled during active COVID-19.

This chain joins TRBV28 and TRBJ2-6, with 10 positions matching TRBD1. Germline V gene data show CDR1 as MDHEN and CDR2 as SYDVKM. The CDR3 consists of 16 residues. J lost 2 bases, V lost 7 bases, and 5 bases had no gene match. CDR3 sequence (DNA): TGTGCCAGCAAGGGACAGGGGTGGACTGGGGCCAACGTCCTGACTTTC. This translates into CASKGQGWTGANVLTF.

This chain uses TRBV15 with TRBJ1-4, with 11 bases fitting TRBD1. The V segment lost 2 bases and the J segment 6 bases; nucleotides outside the gene matches: 5. Germline V gene sequence: CDR1 LNHNV, CDR2 YYDKDF (reference sequence). This CDR3 region has 16 residues. The DNA for the CDR3 is TGTGCCACCAGCAGATTAGGACAGGGGGCCGATGAAAAACTGTTTTTT. The encoded protein is CATSRLGQGADEKLFF.

V and J are TRBV28 and TRBJ1-4, with a possible D match to TRBD1 (5 bases). The CDR3 length is 15 residues. Germline CDR1 and CDR2: MDHEN and SYDVKM. The V and J ends lost 6 bases and 6 bases respectively, with 17 bases between them. The CDR3 here is CASSSPEGLDEKLFF. CDR3 sequence (DNA): TGTGCCAGCAGCTCCCCGGAGGGACTGGATGAAAAACTGTTTTTT.

The chain carries TRBV5-5 and TRBJ2-7, with 9 bases aligning to TRBD1. Germline V gene lookup returns CDR1 SGHKS and CDR2 YYEKEE (reference sequence). CDR3 size: 16 residues. The V segment lost 0 bases and the J segment 6 bases; nucleotides outside the gene matches: 10. The CDR3 loop reads CASSLAPGQGVGEQYF. As DNA, the CDR3 is TGTGCCAGCAGCTTGGCTCCGGGACAGGGTGTCGGCGAGCAGTACTTC.

J is TRBJ1-1 and V is TRBV5-4; 11 positions match TRBD1. From germline, CDR1 is SGHNT and CDR2 YYREEE (reference sequence). CDR3 length: 16 residues. The junction had 7 bases not matched to a gene; V was cut back by 5 bases and J by 1 base. The CDR3 sequence is CASRRTGGRQNTEAFF. The CDR3 nucleotides read TGTGCCAGCAGACGGACAGGGGGCAGACAGAACACTGAAGCTTTCTTT.

The V gene is TRBV9, the J gene TRBJ2-5; 7 bases match TRBD1. With 0 bases clipped from V and 1 base from J, the junction kept 12 bases outside the gene matches. The germline V gene has CDR1 SGDLS and CDR2 YYNGEE. This CDR3 region has 18 residues. DNA for the CDR3: TGTGCCAGCAGCGTAGGGATCAACAGGGGTGGGCTCCAAGAGACCCAGTACTTC. It specifies CASSVGINRGGLQETQYF.

The chain carries TRBV19 and TRBJ1-6; D gene ambiguous. Trimming left V 7 bases short and J 6 bases short, with 10 bases between. Germline CDR1 reads LNHDA; CDR2 reads SQIVND (reference sequence). The length of the CDR3 is 13 residues. The CDR3 sequence: CASTGNLNSPLHF. The CDR3 coding sequence is TGTGCCAGTACGGGGAATCTTAATTCACCCCTCCACTTT.

V is TRBV4-2 and J is TRBJ1-4; TRBD1 aligns across 7 bases. Germline trimming cut 7 bases from V and 0 bases from J; bases unmatched to any gene: 5. Looked up from germline, CDR1 is LGHNA and CDR2 is YNFKEQ. The CDR3 spans 15 residues. The CDR3 DNA follows: TGTGCCAGCACACCTACAGGGGCAACTAATGAAAAACTGTTTTTT. Its protein product is CASTPTGATNEKLFF.

This chain uses TRBV29-1 with TRBJ1-1, with TRBD1 identical over 9 bases. V lost 3 bases to trimming and J lost 3 bases; unmatched junction nucleotides: 11. The V gene's germline CDR1 is SQVTM and CDR2 ANQGSEA. This CDR3 has 16 amino acids. DNA for the CDR3: TGCAGCGTTGAGGGGACAGGGACCCTTGGGCACACTGAAGCTTTCTTT. Encoded protein: CSVEGTGTLGHTEAFF.

The V and J genes are TRBV7-2 and TRBJ1-2; D uncertain. The CDR3 is 13 residues long. V gave up 1 base and J gave up 7 bases, with 10 bases separating them. Germline V lookup: CDR1 SGHTA, CDR2 FQGNSA. The CDR3 coding sequence is TGTGCCAGCAGCTTAGATAGCCCGGGTGGCTACACCTTC. This translates into CASSLDSPGGYTF.

This clone was picked up one time. The chain uses TRBV18 and TRBJ1-2, with 8 bases that match TRBD1. From germline, CDR1 is KGHSH and CDR2 LQKENI. There are 15 residues in the CDR3. Trimming removed 4 bases from V and 3 bases from J; junction bases left unmatched: 7. The CDR3 protein is CASSLRTGIDYGYTF. The CDR3 region has the DNA TGTGCCAGCTCACTAAGGACAGGGATTGACTATGGCTACACCTTC.

The chain has TRBV3-1 (or the pseudogene TRBV3-2) and TRBJ1-4; D gene unclear. The CDR3 is 13 residues long. V lost 8 bases to trimming and J lost 2 bases, with 9 bases between them. Germline-derived CDR1 and CDR2 are LGHDT and YNNKEL (reference sequence). CDR3 sequence: CASSQATNEKLFF. The CDR3 coding sequence is TGTGCCAGCTCTCAAGCTACTAATGAAAAACTGTTTTTT.

V is TRBV5-4 and J is TRBJ2-7, with 12 bases lining up with TRBD1. The CDR3 runs 15 residues. Losses at the gene ends were 3 bases for V and 5 bases for J; bases not matched to a gene: 6. Germline V lookup: CDR1 SGHNT, CDR2 YYREEE (reference sequence). CDR3 DNA sequence: TGTGCCAGCAGCTACGGGACAGGGGGCATGGACGAGCAGTACTTC. It yields the protein CASSYGTGGMDEQYF. Complete variable domain (other parts from reference TRBV5-4 and TRBJ2-7): ETGVTQSPTHLIKTRGQQVTLRCSSQSGHNTVSWYQQALGQGPQFIFQYYREEENGRGNFPPRFSGLQFPNYSSELNVNALELDDSALYLCASSYGTGGMDEQYFGPGTRLTVT.

V is TRBV29-1 and J is TRBJ2-5; D possibly corresponds to TRBD1 (7 bases). The CDR3 is made up of 15 amino acids. V lost 5 bases and J lost 2, with 18 bases in between. The germline V gene encodes CDR1 SQVTM and CDR2 ANQGSEA. The CDR3 here is CSVKPGDRAQETQYF. The CDR3 nucleotides read TGCAGCGTTAAACCGGGGGACAGAGCACAAGAGACCCAGTACTTC.

The V call is TRBV19, the J call TRBJ1-1; a possible D gene is TRBD1 (6 bases). Looked up from germline, CDR1 is LNHDA and CDR2 is SQIVND (reference sequence). V lost 3 bases and J 1 base, leaving 21 bases between the germline ends. The CDR3 is 18 amino acids. The CDR3 region has the DNA TGTGCCAGTAGTATTCAGGGGAGTAATGTTGTCTCGAACACTGAAGCTTTCTTT. Translated, it gives CASSIQGSNVVSNTEAFF.

This chain links TRBV7-2 with TRBJ2-7; 9 nucleotides line up with TRBD1. The CDR3 runs to 14 residues. Germline values: CDR1 SGHTA, CDR2 FQGNSA. J gave up 4 bases and V 5 bases, and 6 bases lay outside the gene matches. CDR3 bases: TGTGCCAGCAGCCCGGGACAGGGAAGGTACGAGCAGTACTTC. Translation gives CASSPGQGRYEQYF. Complete variable domain (other parts from reference TRBV7-2 and TRBJ2-7): GAGVSQSPSNKVTEKGKDVELRCDPISGHTALYWYRQSLGQGLEFLIYFQGNSAPDKSGLPSDRFSAERTGGSVSTLTIQRTQQEDSAVYLCASSPGQGRYEQYFGPGTRLTVT.

V gene TRBV18 combines with J gene TRBJ2-7; maybe TRBD1 (5 bases). The CDR3 runs to 15 residues. Germline V gene data show CDR1 as KGHSH and CDR2 as LQKENI. V was clipped by 2 bases and J by 4 bases, with 15 bases between them. In nucleotides, the CDR3 is TGTGCCAGCTCACCAGTCCCAGGGATTTTATACGAGCAGTACTTC. Protein sequence: CASSPVPGILYEQYF.

The table lists this clone with a few counts. CDR3 DNA: TGCGCCAGCAGTGGACAGCAGAATAATTCACCCCTCCACTTT. It encodes CASSGQQNNSPLHF. The chain is built from TRBV10-1 and TRBJ1-6, with D perhaps TRBD1 (5 bases). The CDR3 spans 14 residues. V was shortened by 4 bases and J by 5 bases, with 9 bases between the two germline ends. CDR1 and CDR2 (germline): WNHNN, SYGVQD (reference sequence).